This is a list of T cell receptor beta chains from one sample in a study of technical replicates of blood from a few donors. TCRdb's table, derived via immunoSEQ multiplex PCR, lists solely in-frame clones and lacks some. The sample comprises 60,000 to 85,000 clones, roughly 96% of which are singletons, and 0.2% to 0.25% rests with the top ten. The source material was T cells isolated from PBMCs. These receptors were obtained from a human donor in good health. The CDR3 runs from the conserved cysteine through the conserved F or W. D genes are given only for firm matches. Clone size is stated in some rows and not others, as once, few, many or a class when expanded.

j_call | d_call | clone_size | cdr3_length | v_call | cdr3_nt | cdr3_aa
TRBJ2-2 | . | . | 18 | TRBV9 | TGTGCCAGCAGCGTAGCTACGACTCGGGAGACGAACACCGGGGAGCTGTTTTTT | CASSVATTRETNTGELFF
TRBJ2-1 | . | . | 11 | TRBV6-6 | TGTGCCAGCAGTTACGCGTATGAGCAGTTCTTC | CASSYAYEQFF
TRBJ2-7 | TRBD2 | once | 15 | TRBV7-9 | TGTGCCAGCAGCGCAGGGACTAGCGGAACCTACGAGCAGTACTTC | CASSAGTSGTYEQYF
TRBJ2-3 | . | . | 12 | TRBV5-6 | TGTGCCAGCAGCTACTTCCAAGATACGCAGTATTTT | CASSYFQDTQYF
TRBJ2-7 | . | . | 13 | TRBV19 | TGTGCCAGTAGGTCGGGGAGCTCCTACGAGCAGTACTTC | CASRSGSSYEQYF
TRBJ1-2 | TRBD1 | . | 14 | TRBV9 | TGTGCCAGTGGGGGGACAGGTTGGATTAGAGGCTACACCTTC | CASGGTGWIRGYTF
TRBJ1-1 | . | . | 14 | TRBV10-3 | TGTGCCATCAGAACTCAGGGAGGAGACACTGAAGCTTTCTTT | CAIRTQGGDTEAFF
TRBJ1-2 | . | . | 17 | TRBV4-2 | TGTGCCAGCAGCCCAGTCGGGTCCTCCAATCCATTCTATGGCTACACCTTC | CASSPVGSSNPFYGYTF
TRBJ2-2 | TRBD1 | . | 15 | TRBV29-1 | TGCAGCGTTGATCATGGGACAGAAAACACCGGGGAGCTGTTTTTT | CSVDHGTENTGELFF
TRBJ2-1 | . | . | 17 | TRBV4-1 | TGCGCCAGCAGCCAAGATGAGCGGGCCCCTCTATACAATGAGCAGTTCTTC | CASSQDERAPLYNEQFF
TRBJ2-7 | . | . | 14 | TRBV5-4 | TGTGCCAGCAGCCCCGACTCCACCTCCTTCGAGCAGTACTTC | CASSPDSTSFEQYF
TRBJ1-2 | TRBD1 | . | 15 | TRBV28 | TGTGCCAGCAGTGGAAGACAGGGGGCGGACTATGGCTACACCTTC | CASSGRQGADYGYTF
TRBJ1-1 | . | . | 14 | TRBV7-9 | TGTGCCAGCAGCGACCGACAGCGTTACGGTGAAGCTTTCTTT | CASSDRQRYGEAFF
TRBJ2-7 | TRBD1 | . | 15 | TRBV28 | TGTGCCAGCAGTTTAGACAGGGGTCTCTCCTACGAGCAGTACTTC | CASSLDRGLSYEQYF
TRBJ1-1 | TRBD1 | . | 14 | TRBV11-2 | TGTGCCAGCAAAATCTCGGAAGGGGGCCGCGAGGCTTTCTTT | CASKISEGGREAFF
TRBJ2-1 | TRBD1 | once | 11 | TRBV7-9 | TGTACCGGGACAGCTTACAATGAGCAGTTCTTC | CTGTAYNEQFF
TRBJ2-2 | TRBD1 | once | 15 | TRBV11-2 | TGTGCCAGCAGCTCCTTAAAAGGGGGCCCCGGGGAGCTGTTTTTT | CASSSLKGGPGELFF
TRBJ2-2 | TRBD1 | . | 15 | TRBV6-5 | TGTGCCAGCAGTTACTCGGACAGGGTAATCGGGGAGCTGTTTTTT | CASSYSDRVIGELFF
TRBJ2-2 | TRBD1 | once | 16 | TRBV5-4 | TGTGCCAGCAGCTTTGGACAGGGGATATTGGCCGGGGAGCTGTTTTTT | CASSFGQGILAGELFF
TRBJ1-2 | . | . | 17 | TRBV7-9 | TGTGCCAGCAGCTTAGATAGACAGGCACGCCGGGTTTATGGCTACACCTTC | CASSLDRQARRVYGYTF